Listed below are T cell receptor beta chains from one sample, sequenced in a study of T cell responses to AZD1222 COVID-19 vaccine. Generated by immunoSEQ multiplex PCR, the TCRdb table keeps only in-frame clones and is missing some. The data hold around 150,000 clones, with around 90% observed a single time. Specimen: peripheral blood, collected on day 0 of AZD1222 vaccination. These receptor sequences come from an adult in good health. CDR3s include the opening cysteine and the closing phenylalanine or tryptophan.

v_gene | CDR3aa
TRBV27 | CASSPGTGDTFSNQPQHF
TRBV7-8 | CASQLEMNTEAFF
TRBV13 | CASSLGTQNQPQHF
TRBV6-5 | CASTRTGAYEQYF
TRBV5-4 | CASSLIQGQYGYTF
TRBV16 | CASSQLRRDQGIEQFF
TRBV9 | CASSATDRSYMNTEAFF
TRBV9 | CASSLRTANTEAFF
TRBV3-1/TRBV3-2 | CASSQDLDSSYNSPLHF
TRBV20-1 | CSASLGLAGGAGEQFF
TRBV24-1 | CATIPRQADYNSPLHF
TRBV7-9 | CASSPHWSEAFF
TRBV11-2 | CASRPTSGDTGELFF
TRBV6-6 | CANTIPRDSSYEQYF
TRBV6-5 | CASSSIAVSLTTQYF
TRBV5-1 | CASSSESGANVLTF
TRBV7-8 | CASSPGRQIYGYTF
TRBV4-3 | CASSQSSIGRDPAFF
TRBV28 | CASHWVQNQPQHF
TRBV11-3 | CASSLGQGRGNTEAFF
TRBV11-2 | CASSLAGDTEAFF
TRBV6-1 | CASSERIRGPGNTEAFF
TRBV6-5 | CASRRGSVNYGYTF
TRBV7-8 | CASSLVGRPQHF
TRBV18 | CASSQSQGNTEAFF
TRBV5-1 | CASSLGRSESNYGYTF